Presented here are 20 T cell receptor beta chains from one specimen sequenced in a study of Tregs in tolerant kidney transplant recipients. Some clones are missing from TCRdb's copy, which holds only in-frame ones; the method was immunoSEQ multiplex PCR. The sample gives about 78,000 clones, around 93% of which show up once; 0.34% is in the top ten. This specimen was Tregs from blood, taken before the transplant. The receptor source for this set is a human donor who received a combined kidney and bone marrow transplant.

The chain carries TRBV5-4 and TRBJ1-1; D not resolved. CDR3 length: 13 residues. The V end was cut by 4 bases, the J end by 0 bases, with 7 bases between. Germline loops: CDR1 SGHNT, CDR2 YYREEE (reference sequence). The CDR3 here is CASSLRMNTEAFF. DNA for the CDR3: TGTGCCAGCAGCCTAAGGATGAACACTGAAGCTTTCTTT.

This sequence joins TRBV7-8 and TRBJ2-1; D gene uncertain. This CDR3 spans 12 amino acids. Germline V CDR1 and CDR2: SGHVS, FQNEAQ. V shed 1 base and J shed 6 bases, with 4 bases lying between them. The CDR3 is CASSLGINEQFF. The DNA for the CDR3 is TGTGCCAGCAGCTTAGGGATCAATGAGCAGTTCTTC.

V is TRBV19 and J is TRBJ2-2; TRBD1 matches at 7 bases. The CDR3 is 15 amino acids. In germline, CDR1 is LNHDA, CDR2 SQIVND (reference sequence). V was clipped by 7 bases and J by 0 bases; unmatched bases: 5. Written as DNA, the CDR3 is TGTGCCAGTAAGAGGGGGCAGACGAACACCGGGGAGCTGTTTTTT. Its translation: CASKRGQTNTGELFF.

V usage is TRBV27 and J usage is TRBJ1-1; D possibly corresponds to TRBD1 (6 bases). The ends were cut back, 4 bases at V and 2 bases at J, with 14 bases in the middle. The CDR3 is 15 amino acids. Per germline, CDR1 MNHEY and CDR2 SMNVEV (reference sequence). This chain's CDR3 is CASSSTPGDNTEAFF. CDR3 coding DNA: TGTGCCAGCAGTTCAACTCCAGGGGACAACACTGAAGCTTTCTTT.

The V call is TRBV13, the J call TRBJ2-7; D is undetermined. Deletions cut 3 bases from V and 5 bases from J, with 11 bases between. Germline loops: CDR1 PRHDT, CDR2 FYEKMQ (reference sequence). This CDR3 region has 13 residues. This CDR3 reads CASSFRSANEQYF. Written as DNA, the CDR3 is TGTGCCAGCAGCTTCCGCAGCGCCAACGAGCAGTACTTC.

The J gene is TRBJ1-1, the V gene TRBV20-1; D gene unclear. Deletions cut 5 bases from V and 11 bases from J, with 15 bases between. CDR3 length: 11 residues. Germline assignment: CDR1 DFQATT and CDR2 SNEGSKA (reference sequence). The CDR3 sequence is CSARGFGEAFF. DNA of the CDR3: TGCAGTGCTCGAGGGTTTGGGGAGGCTTTCTTT.

The J gene is TRBJ1-2, the V gene TRBV27, with 7 nucleotides matching TRBD1. Per germline, CDR1 MNHEY and CDR2 SMNVEV (reference sequence). CDR3 length: 12 amino acids. Trimming cost V 8 bases and J 10 bases; bases outside gene matches: 10. CDR3: CASSNWTGAYTF. The CDR3 DNA follows: TGTGCCAGCTCGAACTGGACAGGAGCCTACACCTTC.

This rearrangement joins TRBV11-1 to TRBJ1-1; no firm D call. CDR1 is SGHAT and CDR2 is FQDESV in the germline V gene (reference sequence). Trimming left V 5 bases short and J 0 bases short, with 13 bases between. The CDR3 runs to 15 residues. The CDR3 region is CASSHGTAVNTEAFF. In DNA, the CDR3 is TGTGCCAGCAGCCACGGTACAGCGGTGAACACTGAAGCTTTCTTT.

This chain links TRBV29-1 with TRBJ2-5; no firm D call. V was cut by 2 bases and J by 4 bases, with 8 bases left in between. The germline gives CDR1 SQVTM, CDR2 ANQGSEA. This CDR3 contains 12 residues. CDR3 coding DNA: TGCAGCGTTGAACTGGTGGGAGAGACCCAGTACTTC. Protein sequence: CSVELVGETQYF.

This chain connects TRBV10-3 to TRBJ1-2, with 10 nucleotides matching TRBD1. The CDR3 is made up of 18 amino acids. With 1 base clipped from V and 4 bases from J, the junction kept 12 bases outside the gene matches. Germline V CDR1 and CDR2: ENHRY, SYGVKD. CDR3 protein: CAISEYRQGQGSSYGYTF. The CDR3 nucleotides read TGTGCCATCAGTGAGTACCGTCAGGGACAGGGGTCGTCCTATGGCTACACCTTC.

The chain has TRBV27 and TRBJ2-7; D ambiguous. The V gene's germline CDR1 is MNHEY and CDR2 SMNVEV (reference sequence). V lost 5 bases and J lost 7, with 18 bases in between. The CDR3 is 14 residues long. The CDR3 DNA sequence: TGTGCCAGCAGTCAAAGAAACTGGTCTTGGGAGCAGTACTTC. This translates into CASSQRNWSWEQYF.

The chain employs TRBV6-5 and TRBJ1-6; 7 positions agree with TRBD1. The CDR3 covers 13 residues. V dropped 7 bases and J dropped 7; count of bases not matched to a gene: 4. Germline V gene lookup returns CDR1 MNHEY and CDR2 SVGAGI. In nucleotides, the CDR3 is TGTGCCAGCACGGGACAGCCAAATTCACCCCTCCACTTT. Protein: CASTGQPNSPLHF.

The rearrangement joins TRBV5-5 to TRBJ2-1; TRBD2 might be the D (6 bases). Germline loops: CDR1 SGHKS, CDR2 YYEKEE (reference sequence). V lost 4 bases and J 0 bases, leaving 14 bases between the germline ends. The CDR3 extends over 16 amino acids. Here the CDR3 reads CASSTGRLSSYNEQFF. The CDR3 DNA reads as TGTGCCAGCAGCACGGGGAGGCTCAGCTCCTACAATGAGCAGTTCTTC.

The genes are TRBV7-9 and TRBJ1-6; D gene unclear. The length of the CDR3 is 17 residues. From germline, CDR1 is SEHNR and CDR2 FQNEAQ (reference sequence). Trimming removed 1 base from V and 7 bases from J, with 17 bases in between. CDR3 amino acids: CASSLGPPSTRNSPLHF. For the CDR3, the DNA is TGTGCCAGCAGCTTAGGCCCCCCTAGTACAAGGAATTCACCCCTCCACTTT.

This chain joins TRBV7-3 and TRBJ1-1; D possibly corresponds to TRBD1 (6 bases). V was clipped by 5 bases and J by 4 bases, with 14 bases between them. The CDR3 is made up of 14 amino acids. Germline V CDR1 and CDR2: SGHTA, FQGTGA. Here the CDR3 reads CASSPTGWGTEAFF. The CDR3 nucleotides read TGTGCCAGCAGCCCTACAGGGTGGGGCACTGAAGCTTTCTTT. Drawing the rest from reference TRBV7-3 and TRBJ1-1, the complete variable domain is GAGVSQTPSNKVTEKGKYVELRCDPISGHTALYWYRQSLGQGPEFLIYFQGTGAADDSGLPNDRFFAVRPEGSVSTLKIQRTERGDSAVYLCASSPTGWGTEAFFGQGTRLTVV.

In its sample, this clone was seen once. This chain uses TRBV7-9 with TRBJ2-5, with TRBD2 matching over 13 bases. CDR3 length: 19 residues. The junction had 14 bases not matched to a gene; V was cut back by 3 bases and J by 4 bases. CDR1 and CDR2 (germline): SEHNR, FQNEAQ (reference sequence). In DNA form, the CDR3 reads TGTGCCAGCAGCTTCACGACTAGCGGGAGGAAAGCCGGAGGAGAGACCCAGTACTTC. Translation: CASSFTTSGRKAGGETQYF.

The CDR3 coding sequence is TGTGCCAGCAACCGCCCTGCAACTAATGAAAAACTGTTTTTT. Amino acids: CASNRPATNEKLFF. The V and J genes are TRBV28 and TRBJ1-4; unclear D gene. V shed 7 bases and J shed 0 bases, with 9 bases lying between them. CDR1 is MDHEN and CDR2 is SYDVKM in the germline V gene. The length of the CDR3 is 14 residues.

The chain employs TRBV28 and TRBJ1-4, with a tentative D call TRBD1 (6 bases). The CDR3 has 16 amino acids. Germline V gene lookup returns CDR1 MDHEN and CDR2 SYDVKM. V was cut by 5 bases and J by 3 bases, with 16 bases left in between. CDR3 loop: CASSPTGRGSNEKLFF. The DNA of the CDR3 is TGTGCCAGCAGTCCGACGGGGAGGGGGTCTAATGAAAAACTGTTTTTT. Drawing the rest from reference TRBV28 and TRBJ1-4, the complete variable domain is DVKVTQSSRYLVKRTGEKVFLECVQDMDHENMFWYRQDPGLGLRLIYFSYDVKMKEKGDIPEGYSVSREKKERFSLILESASTNQTSMYLCASSPTGRGSNEKLFFGSGTQLSVL.

The chain recombines TRBV14 with TRBJ1-2; D gene unclear. The V and J ends lost 1 base and 6 bases respectively, with 15 bases between them. In germline, CDR1 is SGHDN, CDR2 FVKESK. The CDR3 is made up of 15 amino acids. This chain's CDR3 is CASSQGRHIADGYTF. Here the CDR3 DNA reads TGTGCCAGCAGCCAAGGGAGACATATTGCGGATGGCTACACCTTC. The full variable domain, its missing parts supplied by reference TRBV14 and TRBJ1-2, is EAGVTQFPSHSVIEKGQTVTLRCDPISGHDNLYWYRRVMGKEIKFLLHFVKESKQDESGMPNNRFLAERTGGTYSTLKVQPAELEDSGVYFCASSQGRHIADGYTFGSGTRLTVV.

The chain uses TRBV4-3 and TRBJ1-5, with D unresolved. Germline V CDR1 and CDR2: LGHNA, YSLEER. Trimming took off 1 base at V and 5 bases at J, with 6 bases between the two ends. The CDR3 length is 13 residues. CDR3 in amino acids: CASSQARDQPQHF. Written as DNA, the CDR3 is TGCGCCAGCAGCCAAGCAAGGGATCAGCCCCAGCATTTT.